The table lists the clone carrying this TCR beta chain with many counts. Its cognate antigen is unknown. TCRdb re-called the 5' RACE reads through MiXCR, storing one row per CDR3 protein. Among approximately 190,000 distinct CDR3 sequences listed, around 19% were seen once. This specimen comes from a study of T-cell memory formation after mild COVID-19. Study context: There were largely donor-specific TCR clusters.

This CDR3 has 15 residues. Germline values: CDR1 MNHEY, CDR2 SVGAGI. V dropped 2 bases and J dropped 4 bases, with 13 bases sitting between them. Findings of the study overall: Clones which contracted sat mainly in CM and EM if CD4+, and in EMRA if CD8+.

Sequencing used PBMCs or a T cell subset sorted from them (not recorded which). The sequence was obtained from an adult woman who had mild COVID-19 (a few samples of this study predate the infection). Cell type and time point are not known. The chain carries TRBV6-5 and TRBJ2-3; the D gene is possibly TRBD2 (5 bases). The CDR3 DNA follows: TGTGCCAGCAGTTACCCCCGGAGCGGCGCAGATACGCAGTATTTT. Translation gives CASSYPRSGADTQYF.